This T cell receptor (beta chain) was captured by sequencing in a study of PD-1 blockade in classical Hodgkin lymphoma. Study context: Intravenous delivery of nivolumab at 3 mg/kg to patients occurred every 2 weeks.

A single count supports this clone. Sequencing used immunoSEQ multiplex PCR; TCRdb keeps in-frame clones, though not all of them. The sample records 49,000 or so clones, about 78% being singletons. Each patient relapsed following autologous stem cell transplantation, and prior brentuximab vedotin exposure differed. The CDR3 loop spans 17 amino acids. Between the trimmed V and J ends, which lost 3 bases and 5 bases, there was a span of 23 bases. CDR1 is SGDLS and CDR2 is YYNGEE in the germline V gene. The source of this sequence is a human donor with classical Hodgkin lymphoma. The sequenced sample was peripheral blood mononuclear cells (PBMCs), obtained before the second cycle of nivolumab. V and J are TRBV9 and TRBJ2-5; D is perhaps TRBD2 (6 bases). The CDR3 region is CASSASVVAGRMETQYF. The CDR3, as DNA: TGTGCCAGCAGCGCCTCAGTTGTGGCAGGGAGGATGGAGACCCAGTACTTC. The whole variable domain, filled in from reference TRBV9 and TRBJ2-5, reads DSGVTQTPKHLITATGQRVTLRCSPRSGDLSVYWYQQSLDQGLQFLIQYYNGEERAKGNILERFSAQQFPDLHSELNLSSLELGDSALYFCASSASVVAGRMETQYFGPGTRLLVL.